This T cell receptor (beta chain) is drawn from a study of siplizumab effects on memory and regulatory T cells. Study observations and caveats: The study found that siplizumab significantly reduced alloreactive sequences traceable to unstimulated CD4+ memory cells. Most proliferating CD4+ or CD8+ clones, roughly 80-97%, had no naive or memory assignment. Mappable alloreactive CD4+ clones came from Treg cells almost 70% of the time on average with siplizumab, against about 26% in controls.

Regarding this clone: Its antigen is as yet unknown.

This CDR3 region has 14 residues. J gave up 4 bases and V 4 bases, and 2 bases lay outside the gene matches. The germline CDR1 and CDR2 sequences are SGDLS and YYNGEE. Per sample, around 92,000 TCR templates underwent assay. Method: immunoSEQ multiplex PCR; TCRdb's copy keeps in-frame clones and lacks some. The table shows roughly 56,000 clones, with over 85% occurring only once. This receptor was identified in a human donor in good health. What was sequenced was CD8+ T cells sorted from blood. This chain connects TRBV9 to TRBJ2-2; TRBD2 matches at 9 bases. This chain's CDR3 is CASSLAGATGELFF. CDR3 nucleotide sequence: TGTGCCAGCAGCTTAGCGGGAGCCACCGGGGAGCTGTTTTTT.